This T cell receptor (beta chain) appears in the sequencing data of a study of CXCR3-negative and CXCR3-positive naive CD8 T cells. Libraries of TRB cDNA were made by 5' RACE and carried UMIs. Following a re-call of the 5' RACE reads, TCRdb has one entry per CDR3 protein and lacks DNA. The table gives 50,000 to 75,000 distinct CDR3 sequences; the top ten clones make up 0.35% to 0.5% of it. The CDR3 runs 15 residues. Germline V lookup: CDR1 SGDLS, CDR2 YYNGEE. Investigators sorted each CD8+ T cell subset in triplicate, taking approximately 300,000 cells each time. Sequencing was done on a sample of naive CXCR3- CD8+ T cells from blood. Subset denoted: CD45RO-CCR7+CD27+CD95- naive CD8+ T cells lacking CXCR3 (TNR3-). This clonotype was sampled from a human donor in good health. Some clones in this sample may be carry-over from other donors' samples. The chain combines TRBV9 with TRBJ2-7; the TCRdb call, TRBD1, lacks DNA for checking. This chain's CDR3 is CASSTRTGGGYEQYF. The full variable domain, in which reference TRBV9 and TRBJ2-7 provide the parts outside the CDR3, is DSGVTQTPKHLITATGQRVTLRCSPRSGDLSVYWYQQSLDQGLQFLIQYYNGEERAKGNILERFSAQQFPDLHSELNLSSLELGDSALYFCASSTRTGGGYEQYFGPGTRLTVT.